Listed here is a single T cell receptor (beta chain). Its antigen target is currently unknown. No much larger clone is present one base from it, and per-base qualities are unavailable. The donors were healthy, HIV-negative adults with no recently reported acute infections or vaccinations. Only Caucasian adults living in Nashville, Tennessee, USA were represented among the donors. CD4+ T cells were enriched by magnetic negative selection, after which naive cells were positively selected on CD45RA and the negative fraction was taken as the memory subset. Blood was collected by leukapheresis, and PBMCs were isolated by Ficoll-Histopaque density gradient centrifugation and then cryopreserved in liquid nitrogen vapor phase. Purity and quantity of every magnetically sorted T cell population were checked by analytical flow cytometry. Each sorted fraction had its genomic DNA isolated and then quantified by UV absorbance on a Nanodrop 2000c.

This sample is part of a study of shared clonotypes between healthy human individuals (dated by TCRdb to the early 2020s). About the study as a whole: The cohort included a few men and a couple of women between 18 and 49 years of age. To estimate repertoire size and how much clonotype sharing occurs between individuals, the study deeply sequenced the blood TCR repertoires of about five healthy adults. To increase sequencing depth and limit assay-specific biases, TCR repertoire library preparation and sequencing were carried out by different laboratories using diverse techniques. Between about 0.9 and 8.9 billion PBMCs per donor were obtained by leukapheresis. For each donor, CD4 naive and CD4 memory were each run on three plates, CD8 naive on two plates, and CD8 memory on one plate. The study at large found these results: Incomplete sequencing was indicated by rarefaction of sorted-subset datasets, despite the large sequencing depth. Clonotypes shared by all four sorted-subset donors showed higher generation probabilities than non-shared clonotypes. Only blood was sampled, and tissue TCR repertoires likely differ from those in blood. Sharing across four donors was observed for roughly 5% of naive CD4, about 4% of naive CD8, around 2.5% of memory CD4, and around 0.42% of memory CD8 clonotypes. Pairwise subsampling indicated that sequencing depth was expected to affect the degree of clonotype sharing among donors. The genetic and exposure-history diversity represented was limited by the small number of donors. Naive subsets generally had larger estimated clonotype richness than memory subsets.

Using the deep immunoSEQ assay, multiplex PCR amplified TCR CDR3 regions from genomic DNA. Extracted genomic DNA from each cell subset was spread evenly across all wells of several immunoSEQ 96-well plates, with each plate serving as a replicate. For sorted subsets, about 200 ng genomic DNA, equal to 25,000 to 35,000 T cell genomes, was loaded into each replicate PCR. Purified libraries were quantified with a Qubit 3.0 fluorometer, sized on a Bioanalyzer 2100, and re-quantified with the KAPA Library Quantification kit. Each immunoSEQ 96-well plate was sequenced on its own single-read 150-cycle Illumina NextSeq 550 flow cell. The authors processed their data as follows. Because only junctional sequences without quality scores were contained in the immunoSEQ output, filtering matching that applied to full-length reads could not be performed. Sequences were annotated with PyIR, a Python wrapper for IgBLAST v1.9, and V/J genes and CDR3 were assigned using IMGT germline references. Reads were removed for weak V/J assignments (E-value above 1e-6), missing CDR3, stop codons, out-of-frame junctions, or ambiguous translated residues. V3J clonotypes were defined as sequences sharing the same inferred V gene, J gene, and CDR3 amino acid sequence. Percentage overlap between repertoires was calculated by dividing the number of shared unique clonotypes by the size of the smaller repertoire. Richness of each repertoire was evaluated using RTK rarefaction, the Chao1 estimator, and Recon v2.1 estimates of unobserved clonotypes. Generation probabilities were computed with OLGA for all TCRbeta clonotypes obtained by the gDNA method from a handful of donors. Not all clones reach the TCRdb copy of this immuneACCESS table, which keeps in-frame sequences only. Checked studies attribute under half of the gap to unresolved V genes and leave the rest unexplained. D and trimming were read from the DNA, whereas the V and J calls and clone size are those reported in that table. The sample records some 2.3 million clones, 90% to 95% of which are singletons. Clones ranked in the top ten supply roughly 0.36% of the sample.

The sample was naive CD4+ T cells from PBMCs. What the cell subset or site label conveys for this sample: CD45RA+ positively selected. The source is a man in his late teens or twenties in good health. Some clones in this sample may be carry-over from other donors' samples.

The DNA is as follows: TGTGCCAGCAGCTTATTCAGGGGGGACACTGAAGCTTTCTTT. It codes for CASSLFRGDTEAFF. This chain is built from TRBV11-2 and TRBJ1-1; 7 nucleotides in the junction match TRBD1. V lost 2 bases and J lost 3 bases, and the count of bases not matched to a germline gene is 3. The CDR1 and CDR2 encoded by the germline V gene are SGHAT and FQNNGV. From cysteine to phenylalanine, the CDR3 is 14 amino acids long. Only CDR3 DNA remains: 42 bases, in frame from the first base.